These T cell receptor beta chains were read from a single sample in a study of T-cell memory formation after mild COVID-19. TCRdb itself ran the 5' RACE reads through MiXCR, one entry per CDR3 protein. The table shows approximately 400,000 distinct CDR3 sequences, with around 24% occurring only once. Sequencing was performed on PBMCs or a T cell subset sorted from them (not recorded which). These receptors all stem from an adult woman who had mild COVID-19 (a few samples of this study predate the infection). Cell type and time point are not known. Both conserved end residues are part of each CDR3. Not all rows give a size; the values are once, few, many and, for expanded clones, a class.

. TRBV6-4 CASSDSRTSGIDTQYF
many TRBV27 CASSSGTSGGYNEQFF
once TRBV7-3 CASSSTSLSSYNEQFF
. TRBV9 CASSVEIGELFF
many TRBV7-2 CASSPPGVVFSYEQYF
. TRBV5-4 CASSLGGPGHGSEKLFF
. TRBV29-1 CSVAYGGTGVGYGYTF
few TRBV12-3/TRBV12-4 CASSFRYEKLFF
few TRBV3-1 CASSQDDRGFSGAFF
. TRBV24-1 CATSDGGGTSGVDYTDTQYF